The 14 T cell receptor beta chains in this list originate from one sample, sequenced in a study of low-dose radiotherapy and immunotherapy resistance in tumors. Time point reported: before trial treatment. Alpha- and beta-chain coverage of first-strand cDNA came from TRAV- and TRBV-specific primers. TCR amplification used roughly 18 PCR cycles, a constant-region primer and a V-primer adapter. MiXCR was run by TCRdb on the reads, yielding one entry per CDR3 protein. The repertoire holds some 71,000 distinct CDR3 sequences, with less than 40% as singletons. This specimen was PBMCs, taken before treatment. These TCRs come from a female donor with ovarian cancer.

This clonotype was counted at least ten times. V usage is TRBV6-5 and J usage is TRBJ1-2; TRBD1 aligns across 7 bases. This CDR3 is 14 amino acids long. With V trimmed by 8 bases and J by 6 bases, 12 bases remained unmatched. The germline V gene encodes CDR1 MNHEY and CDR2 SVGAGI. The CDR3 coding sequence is TGTGCCAGCGGGGGAGACAGGGTGAGGGATGGCTACACCTTC. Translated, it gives CASGGDRVRDGYTF.

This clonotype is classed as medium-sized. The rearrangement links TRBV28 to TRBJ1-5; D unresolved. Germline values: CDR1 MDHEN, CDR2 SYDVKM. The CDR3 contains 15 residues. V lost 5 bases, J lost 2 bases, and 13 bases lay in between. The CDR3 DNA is TGTGCCAGCAGTCCCTTGTCCCAGGGCAATCAGCCCCAGCATTTT. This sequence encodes CASSPLSQGNQPQHF.

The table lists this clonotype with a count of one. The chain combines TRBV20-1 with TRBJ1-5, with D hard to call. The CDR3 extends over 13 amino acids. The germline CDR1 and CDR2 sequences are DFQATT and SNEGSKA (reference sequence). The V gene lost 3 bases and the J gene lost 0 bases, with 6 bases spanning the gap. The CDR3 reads CSASSDSNQPQHF. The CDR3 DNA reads TGCAGTGCTAGTTCGGATAGCAATCAGCCCCAGCATTTT.

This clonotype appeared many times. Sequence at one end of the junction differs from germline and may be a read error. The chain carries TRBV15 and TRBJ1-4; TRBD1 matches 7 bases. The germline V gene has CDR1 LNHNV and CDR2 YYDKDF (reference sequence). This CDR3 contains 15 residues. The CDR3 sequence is CATSRDPGGNQKLFF. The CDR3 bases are TGTGCCACCAGCAGAGATCCAGGGGGTAATCAAAAACTGTTTTTT.

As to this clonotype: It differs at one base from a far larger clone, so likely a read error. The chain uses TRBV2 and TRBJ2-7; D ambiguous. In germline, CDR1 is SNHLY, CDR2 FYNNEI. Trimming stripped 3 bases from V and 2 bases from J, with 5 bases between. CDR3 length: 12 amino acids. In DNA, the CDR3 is TGTGCCAGCAGTGACGGACCCTACGAGCAGTACTTC. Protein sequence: CASSDGPYEQYF.

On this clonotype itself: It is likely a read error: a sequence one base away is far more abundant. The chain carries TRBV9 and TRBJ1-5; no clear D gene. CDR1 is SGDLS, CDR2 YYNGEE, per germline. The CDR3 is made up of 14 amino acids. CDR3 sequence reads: CASSRRANNQPEHF. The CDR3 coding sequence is TGTGCCAGCAGTCGCCGGGCTAACAATCAGCCCGAGCATTTT.

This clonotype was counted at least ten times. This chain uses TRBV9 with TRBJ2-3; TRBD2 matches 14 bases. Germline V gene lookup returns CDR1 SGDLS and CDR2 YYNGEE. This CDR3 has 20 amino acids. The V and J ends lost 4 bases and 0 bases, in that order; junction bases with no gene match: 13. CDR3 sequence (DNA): TGTGCCAGCAGCCCCCGGACTAGCGGGGGGATAGTAACTAGCACAGATACGCAGTATTTT. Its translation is CASSPRTSGGIVTSTDTQYF.

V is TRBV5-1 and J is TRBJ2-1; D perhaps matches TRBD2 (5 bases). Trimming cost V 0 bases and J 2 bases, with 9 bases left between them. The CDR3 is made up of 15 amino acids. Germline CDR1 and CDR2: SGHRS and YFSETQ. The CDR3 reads CASSLARAAYNEQFF. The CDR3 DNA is TGCGCCAGCAGCTTGGCGCGGGCGGCCTACAATGAGCAGTTCTTC. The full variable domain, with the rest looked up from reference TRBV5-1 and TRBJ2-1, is KAGVTQTPRYLIKTRGQQVTLSCSPISGHRSVSWYQQTPGQGLQFLFEYFSETQRNKGNFPGRFSGRQFSNSRSEMNVSTLELGDSALYLCASSLARAAYNEQFFGPGTRLTVL.

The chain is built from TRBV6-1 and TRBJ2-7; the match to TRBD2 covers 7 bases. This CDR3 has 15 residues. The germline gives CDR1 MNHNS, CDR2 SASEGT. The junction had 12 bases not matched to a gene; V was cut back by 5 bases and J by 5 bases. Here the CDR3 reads CASSRDYREYNEQYF. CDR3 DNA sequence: TGTGCCAGCAGTCGGGACTACCGGGAGTACAACGAGCAGTACTTC.

The CDR3 coding sequence is TGTGCCAGCAGCTCCACTACGGGTCTGTGGGATGAGCAGTTCTTC. This codes for CASSSTTGLWDEQFF. The rearrangement joins TRBV5-8 to TRBJ2-1; no reliable D call. The CDR3 loop spans 15 amino acids. V lost 3 bases to trimming and J lost 8 bases, with 18 bases between them. Germline loops: CDR1 SGHTS, CDR2 YDEGEE.

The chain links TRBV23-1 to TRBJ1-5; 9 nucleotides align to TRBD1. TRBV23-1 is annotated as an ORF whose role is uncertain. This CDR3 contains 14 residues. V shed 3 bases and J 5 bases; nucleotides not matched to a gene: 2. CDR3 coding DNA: TGCGCCAGCAGTCAGGGACAGGGCGATCAGCCCCAGCATTTT. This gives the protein CASSQGQGDQPQHF.

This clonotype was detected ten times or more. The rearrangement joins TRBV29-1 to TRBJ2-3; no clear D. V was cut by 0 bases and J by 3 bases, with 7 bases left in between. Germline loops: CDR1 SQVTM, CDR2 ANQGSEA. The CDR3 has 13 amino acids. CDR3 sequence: CSVEDKLTDTQYF. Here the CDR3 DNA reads TGCAGCGTTGAAGACAAATTGACAGATACGCAGTATTTT.

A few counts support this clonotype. CDR3 sequence: CASSPLTGTRYNEQFF. The CDR3 coding sequence is TGTGCCAGCAGTCCACTAACCGGGACTCGGTACAATGAGCAGTTCTTC. V usage is TRBV6-6 and J usage is TRBJ2-1; maybe TRBD2 (6 bases). CDR1 and CDR2 from the germline V gene are MNHNY and SVGAGI (reference sequence). The CDR3 totals 16 residues. The germline V and J ends were trimmed by 5 bases and 4 bases, with 18 bases remaining between them.

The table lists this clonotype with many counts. The CDR3 loop reads CASSLPGAGVQETQYF. The CDR3 bases are TGTGCCAGCAGCTTACCAGGAGCGGGAGTCCAAGAGACCCAGTACTTC. The chain recombines TRBV7-6 with TRBJ2-5; 8 nucleotides agree with TRBD2. The CDR3 extends over 16 amino acids. Germline CDR1 reads SGHVS; CDR2 reads FNYEAQ. Trimming took 2 bases from V and 1 from J; bases not matched to a gene: 6.